Presented here are 21 T cell receptor beta chains from one specimen sequenced in a study of cytomegalovirus exposure and HLA in healthy donors. Sequencing was performed with immunoSEQ multiplex PCR; in TCRdb, only in-frame clones are kept and a portion is missing. Altogether 120,000 or so clones are present, about 88% being singletons, with the ten largest covering around 1.1%. The sequenced material came from PBMCs. These TCRs come from a woman between 18 and 29 years old in good health and CMV-seronegative.

In nucleotides, the CDR3 is TGCGCCAGCAGCGGGGGCAGGGGCGGCACAGATACGCAGTATTTT. Residues: CASSGGRGGTDTQYF. The chain couples TRBV5-1 to TRBJ2-3; a weak D match, TRBD1 (6 bases). Trimming cost V 4 bases and J 1 base, with 13 bases left between them. Germline V lookup: CDR1 SGHRS, CDR2 YFSETQ. CDR3 size: 15 residues.

The rearrangement joins TRBV28 to TRBJ1-6; 10 bases match TRBD1. V dropped 6 bases and J dropped 11; count of bases not matched to a gene: 4. This CDR3 has 13 residues. Per germline, CDR1 MDHEN and CDR2 SYDVKM. CDR3 sequence (DNA): TGTGCCAGCAGGTGGACAGGGGGAACACCCCTCCACTTT. Translating it yields CASRWTGGTPLHF.

This clone was picked up one time. This chain connects TRBV29-1 to TRBJ1-1; 9 bases line up with TRBD1. Per germline, CDR1 SQVTM and CDR2 ANQGSEA. The CDR3 runs 14 residues. V lost 7 bases and J lost 1; bases outside the gene matches: 7. CDR3 DNA: TGCAGCGGGGGACAGGGAAGTTGGAACACTGAAGCTTTCTTT. Translation: CSGGQGSWNTEAFF.

Only one count was recorded for this clone. The V call is TRBV6-4, the J call TRBJ1-1; D possibly corresponds to TRBD1 (5 bases). CDR1 is MRHNA and CDR2 is SNTAGT in the germline V gene. This CDR3 is 13 amino acids long. V dropped 3 bases and J dropped 1 base, with 6 bases sitting between them. The CDR3 DNA reads as TGTGCCAGCAGTGAAGGGGAGAACACTGAAGCTTTCTTT. This translates into CASSEGENTEAFF.

CDR3 sequence: CASSYLVAGGDEQFF. The CDR3 DNA reads as TGTGCCAGCAGTTACTTGGTAGCGGGAGGGGATGAGCAGTTCTTC. This chain uses TRBV6-5 with TRBJ2-1; 11 positions agree with TRBD2. Germline loops: CDR1 MNHEY, CDR2 SVGAGI. CDR3 size: 15 residues. V lost 1 base and J lost 8; bases outside the gene matches: 4.

The chain couples TRBV29-1 to TRBJ1-3; 8 bases agree with TRBD1. The CDR3 extends over 14 amino acids. Germline-derived CDR1 and CDR2 are SQVTM and ANQGSEA. V shed 3 bases and J 0 bases; nucleotides not matched to a gene: 1. The CDR3 coding sequence is TGCAGCGTTGATGACAGGGGCTCTGGAAACACCATATATTTT. Translated, it gives CSVDDRGSGNTIYF.

This clone came up once. The chain carries TRBV30 and TRBJ1-1, with 9 bases aligning to TRBD1. After removal of 1 base from V and 9 bases from J, the junction contained 9 bases not matched to a gene. CDR1 and CDR2 (germline): GTSNPN, SVGIG (reference sequence). This CDR3 is built from 14 residues. CDR3 DNA: TGTGCCTGGAGTGAGGGACAGGGAGAGGACAAAGCTTTCTTT. Translated: CAWSEGQGEDKAFF.

The V and J genes are TRBV7-2 and TRBJ2-3; 8 bases agree with TRBD2. This CDR3 is built from 14 residues. CDR1 and CDR2 from the germline V gene are SGHTA and FQGNSA. The junction had 8 bases not matched to a gene; V was cut back by 6 bases and J by 6 bases. The CDR3 DNA reads TGTGCCAGCAGATCGACGGGGGGGCTGGATACGCAGTATTTT. It translates to CASRSTGGLDTQYF.

The count of this clone is one. The chain has TRBV4-1 and TRBJ1-5; 8 nucleotides align to TRBD1. V trimming: 0 bases; J trimming: 5 bases; junction bases outside the gene matches: 3. Germline CDR1 and CDR2: MGHRA and YSYEKL. The CDR3 has 15 residues. The CDR3: CASSQDGQGYQPQHF. DNA for the CDR3: TGCGCCAGCAGCCAAGATGGACAGGGATATCAGCCCCAGCATTTT.

J is TRBJ1-1 and V is TRBV5-6; D is ambiguous. The CDR3 has 11 amino acids. The ends were cut back, 4 bases at V and 2 bases at J, with 3 bases in the middle. Germline V gene sequence: CDR1 SGHDT, CDR2 YYEEEE. This chain's CDR3 is CASSTNTEAFF. The CDR3 DNA follows: TGTGCCAGCAGCACTAACACTGAAGCTTTCTTT.

The chain employs TRBV15 and TRBJ1-4; 9 bases agree with TRBD1. CDR1 is LNHNV and CDR2 is YYDKDF in the germline V gene (reference sequence). The CDR3 has 19 amino acids. Trimming at V came to 0 bases and at J to 7 bases, leaving 15 bases not matched to a gene. CDR3 sequence (DNA): TGTGCCACCAGCAGAGATATTAGCGGGACAGGGTTGGTTGGTGAAAAACTGTTTTTT. Translated: CATSRDISGTGLVGEKLFF. The full variable domain, its missing parts supplied by reference TRBV15 and TRBJ1-4, is DAMVIQNPRYQVTQFGKPVTLSCSQTLNHNVMYWYQQKSSQAPKLLFHYYDKDFNNEADTPDNFQSRRPNTSFCFLDIRSPGLGDTAMYLCATSRDISGTGLVGEKLFFGSGTQLSVL.

The chain recombines TRBV28 with TRBJ2-4, with 10 bases fitting TRBD1. The CDR3 covers 17 residues. V lost 3 bases to trimming and J lost 3 bases; unmatched junction nucleotides: 8. Germline V gene lookup returns CDR1 MDHEN and CDR2 SYDVKM. CDR3 nucleotide sequence: TGTGCCAGCAGTTTTGCGGGGACAGGGGACAACAAAAACATTCAGTACTTC. It codes for CASSFAGTGDNKNIQYF. The full variable domain, its missing parts supplied by reference TRBV28 and TRBJ2-4, is DVKVTQSSRYLVKRTGEKVFLECVQDMDHENMFWYRQDPGLGLRLIYFSYDVKMKEKGDIPEGYSVSREKKERFSLILESASTNQTSMYLCASSFAGTGDNKNIQYFGAGTRLSVL.

The CDR3 spells CATSSRYYNYGRRTWGEQFF. The CDR3 coding sequence is TGTGCCACCAGCAGCCGATATTATAATTACGGGAGGAGGACATGGGGTGAGCAGTTCTTC. The V and J genes are TRBV15 and TRBJ2-1; 7 bases fit TRBD2. J gave up 9 bases and V 3 bases, and 26 bases lay outside the gene matches. Per the germline V gene, CDR1 is LNHNV and CDR2 is YYDKDF (reference sequence). This CDR3 is 20 amino acids long. Complete variable domain (other parts from reference TRBV15 and TRBJ2-1): DAMVIQNPRYQVTQFGKPVTLSCSQTLNHNVMYWYQQKSSQAPKLLFHYYDKDFNNEADTPDNFQSRRPNTSFCFLDIRSPGLGDTAMYLCATSSRYYNYGRRTWGEQFFGPGTRLTVL.

The chain uses TRBV5-4 and TRBJ1-1, with 7 positions matching TRBD1. J was trimmed by 12 bases and V by 2 bases; bases with no gene match: 4. The CDR3 contains 11 residues. The V gene's germline CDR1 is SGHNT and CDR2 YYREEE (reference sequence). CDR3 amino acids: CASSFQGETFF. As DNA, the CDR3 is TGTGCCAGCAGCTTTCAGGGGGAAACTTTCTTT.

This chain connects TRBV4-3 to TRBJ2-3, with a weak D call TRBD2 (6 bases). Germline CDR1 reads LGHNA; CDR2 reads YSLEER. Trimming cost V 1 base and J 1 base, with 12 bases left between them. The CDR3 is made up of 16 amino acids. CDR3 amino acids: CASSQGLSGGTDTQYF. CDR3 nucleotides: TGCGCCAGCAGCCAAGGTCTTAGCGGTGGCACAGATACGCAGTATTTT.

The chain combines TRBV2 with TRBJ1-2; D may be TRBD1 (6 bases). This CDR3 has 14 amino acids. Germline CDR1 is SNHLY and CDR2 is FYNNEI. V lost 6 bases and J lost 8, with 19 bases in between. The CDR3 sequence is CASRDLGGGNGYTF. CDR3 nucleotide sequence: TGTGCCAGCAGGGACCTTGGGGGGGGCAACGGCTACACCTTC.

The genes are TRBV19 and TRBJ1-5; D is possibly TRBD1 (6 bases). The germline V and J ends were trimmed by 8 bases and 5 bases, with 13 bases remaining between them. The CDR3 has 13 residues. Germline lookup yields CDR1 LNHDA and CDR2 SQIVND (reference sequence). The CDR3 nucleotides read TGTGCCAGTTCGACAGGTGTTGATCAGCCCCAGCATTTT. Its protein is CASSTGVDQPQHF.

This clone was found once. The V gene is TRBV2, the J gene TRBJ2-2; 7 positions agree with TRBD2. The CDR3 covers 17 residues. Germline V lookup: CDR1 SNHLY, CDR2 FYNNEI. V shed 2 bases, J shed 5 bases, and the junction held 11 bases outside the gene matches. DNA for the CDR3: TGTGCCAGCAGTGAATTGGACGGGGGGTCGGGAACCGGGGAGCTGTTTTTT. Protein: CASSELDGGSGTGELFF.

This chain joins TRBV19 and TRBJ1-4; no firm D call. V was pared by 7 bases and J by 5 bases, with 11 bases between. The CDR3 covers 13 residues. Germline V gives CDR1 LNHDA, CDR2 SQIVND (reference sequence). CDR3 region: CASKASSNEKLFF. CDR3 bases: TGTGCCAGTAAAGCCTCCTCGAATGAAAAACTGTTTTTT.

The chain couples TRBV5-1 to TRBJ1-5, with 12 positions matching TRBD1. This CDR3 has 16 amino acids. Losses at the gene ends were 0 bases for V and 6 bases for J; bases not matched to a gene: 4. The germline V gene has CDR1 SGHRS and CDR2 YFSETQ. The DNA for the CDR3 is TGCGCCAGCAGCTTGGACGGGACAGGGGGCGGTCAGCCCCAGCATTTT. It encodes CASSLDGTGGGQPQHF. Complete variable domain (other parts from reference TRBV5-1 and TRBJ1-5): KAGVTQTPRYLIKTRGQQVTLSCSPISGHRSVSWYQQTPGQGLQFLFEYFSETQRNKGNFPGRFSGRQFSNSRSEMNVSTLELGDSALYLCASSLDGTGGGQPQHFGDGTRLSIL.

CDR3 nucleotide sequence: TGTGCCAGCAACCCCCCTACAGGAACCTATGGCTACACCTTC. Amino acid sequence: CASNPPTGTYGYTF. This chain uses TRBV28 with TRBJ1-2, with a tentative D call TRBD1 (5 bases). Germline V gene data show CDR1 as MDHEN and CDR2 as SYDVKM. V lost 7 bases, J lost 4 bases, and 16 bases lay in between. CDR3 size: 14 residues.